This T cell receptor (beta chain) emerged from a study of Ad26.COV2.S vaccination and SARS-CoV-2 variants. Overall study findings and caveats: Vaccinated individuals (as opposed to placebo recipients) had higher spike-specific TCR breadth.

Concerning this clone itself: The antigen is unknown.

Stated treatment: some 20 received Ad26.COV2.S at low or high dose, single or two shots; 5 received placebo; per-sample allocation not given. The samples were gathered on day 63 after the first injection of vaccine or placebo. An Ad26 vector that expressed Wuhan-strain SARS-CoV-2 spike constituted the vaccine. This CDR3 comprises 16 residues. V gave up 4 bases and J gave up 0 bases, with 14 bases separating them. Looked up from germline, CDR1 is SGHDT and CDR2 is YYEEEE. The assay was immunoSEQ multiplex PCR, and TCRdb's table has in-frame clones only and misses some. The sample has hundreds of thousands of clones, roughly 87% seen once.

The rearrangement joins TRBV5-6 to TRBJ2-4; tentatively, D is TRBD1 (6 bases). The sample here was peripheral blood, taken in a trial of Ad26.COV2.S vaccine versus placebo. This clonotype was obtained from a person between 18 and 65 years old who received the Ad26.COV2.S COVID-19 vaccine or a placebo. The CDR3 DNA is TGTGCCAGCAGCCAACGACAGGCCCTAGCCAAAAACATTCAGTACTTC. Its translation: CASSQRQALAKNIQYF.